This is a list of T cell receptor beta chains from one sample in a study of shared clonotypes between healthy human individuals. The data were produced by immunoSEQ multiplex PCR, yet TCRdb's version contains in-frame clones alone and is incomplete. The sample includes hundreds of thousands of clones, 77% of them seen just once. The specimen sequenced was PBMCs. These receptor sequences come from a woman aged 40 to 50 in good health. Some clones in this sample may be carry-over from other donors' samples. Each CDR3 is given with its conserved first and last residue. Fields, in order: D gene, clone size, CDR3 length, J gene, V gene, CDR3 protein, CDR3 DNA. D genes are given only for firm matches. The size field is filled for only some rows; it gives once, few, many or a size class.

D gene: .; clone size: .; CDR3 length: 13; J gene: TRBJ2-4; V gene: TRBV4-1; CDR3 protein: CASGVRGKNIQYF; CDR3 DNA: TGCGCCAGCGGCGTCCGGGGGAAAAACATTCAGTACTTC
D gene: .; clone size: .; CDR3 length: 13; J gene: TRBJ2-7; V gene: TRBV4-2; CDR3 protein: CASSQVTAYEQYF; CDR3 DNA: TGTGCCAGCAGCCAAGTCACCGCCTACGAGCAGTACTTC
D gene: TRBD1; clone size: many; CDR3 length: 16; J gene: TRBJ1-2; V gene: TRBV2; CDR3 protein: CASSGTAPGGAGGYTF; CDR3 DNA: TGTGCCAGCAGTGGGACGGCCCCAGGGGGCGCCGGAGGCTACACCTTC
D gene: .; clone size: .; CDR3 length: 15; J gene: TRBJ2-1; V gene: TRBV28; CDR3 protein: CASSLPPGQEAEQFF; CDR3 DNA: TGTGCCAGCAGTTTACCCCCCGGGCAGGAGGCCGAGCAGTTCTTC
D gene: TRBD1; clone size: .; CDR3 length: 17; J gene: TRBJ2-7; V gene: TRBV4-1; CDR3 protein: CASSQYRLGQGSYEQYF; CDR3 DNA: TGCGCCAGCAGCCAATACCGGCTGGGACAGGGTTCCTACGAGCAGTACTTC
D gene: TRBD2; clone size: .; CDR3 length: 16; J gene: TRBJ2-7; V gene: TRBV28; CDR3 protein: CASSSPGGPKRYEQYF; CDR3 DNA: TGTGCCAGCAGTTCTCCGGGAGGGCCAAAGCGATACGAGCAGTACTTC
D gene: TRBD1; clone size: .; CDR3 length: 15; J gene: TRBJ2-7; V gene: TRBV10-3; CDR3 protein: CATQSPGQVGSEQYF; CDR3 DNA: TGTGCCACCCAGTCCCCGGGACAGGTAGGGAGCGAGCAGTACTTC
D gene: TRBD1; clone size: .; CDR3 length: 17; J gene: TRBJ1-2; V gene: TRBV30; CDR3 protein: CAWTRGTGRVITIGYTF; CDR3 DNA: TGTGCCTGGACGAGGGGGACAGGAAGGGTAATAACTATCGGCTACACCTTC
D gene: .; clone size: .; CDR3 length: 14; J gene: TRBJ1-4; V gene: TRBV11-2; CDR3 protein: CASSLELTNEKLFF; CDR3 DNA: TGTGCCAGCAGCTTAGAACTAACGAATGAAAAACTGTTTTTT
D gene: .; clone size: once; CDR3 length: 17; J gene: TRBJ2-6; V gene: TRBV19; CDR3 protein: CASSIVQGKPGANVLTF; CDR3 DNA: TGTGCCAGTAGTATCGTACAGGGCAAACCTGGGGCCAACGTCCTGACTTTC
D gene: .; clone size: .; CDR3 length: 15; J gene: TRBJ2-1; V gene: TRBV9; CDR3 protein: CASSVVGRPVNEQFF; CDR3 DNA: TGTGCCAGCAGCGTAGTCGGCCGTCCGGTGAATGAGCAGTTCTTC
D gene: TRBD1; clone size: .; CDR3 length: 12; J gene: TRBJ2-7; V gene: TRBV5-1; CDR3 protein: CASSRQGSEQYF; CDR3 DNA: TGCGCCAGCAGCAGACAGGGTAGCGAGCAGTACTTC
D gene: .; clone size: few; CDR3 length: 16; J gene: TRBJ1-3; V gene: TRBV6-1; CDR3 protein: CASSEQGAILGNTIYF; CDR3 DNA: TGTGCCAGCAGTGAACAGGGTGCAATCCTTGGAAACACCATATATTTT
D gene: TRBD2; clone size: .; CDR3 length: 18; J gene: TRBJ2-3; V gene: TRBV2; CDR3 protein: CASSQGGTSGDYTDTQYF; CDR3 DNA: TGTGCCAGCAGCCAGGGAGGGACTAGCGGGGATTACACAGATACGCAGTATTTT
D gene: .; clone size: .; CDR3 length: 15; J gene: TRBJ1-1; V gene: TRBV9; CDR3 protein: CASSAGGGGRTEAFF; CDR3 DNA: TGTGCCAGCAGCGCCGGTGGGGGAGGGCGCACTGAAGCTTTCTTT
D gene: TRBD2; clone size: .; CDR3 length: 16; J gene: TRBJ2-5; V gene: TRBV5-1; CDR3 protein: CASSLRPSGPQETQYF; CDR3 DNA: TGCGCCAGCAGCTTGCGGCCTAGCGGACCCCAAGAGACCCAGTACTTC
D gene: .; clone size: .; CDR3 length: 13; J gene: TRBJ2-1; V gene: TRBV6-1; CDR3 protein: CASTQRPVAEQFF; CDR3 DNA: TGTGCCAGCACCCAGAGGCCGGTTGCTGAGCAGTTCTTC
D gene: .; clone size: .; CDR3 length: 14; J gene: TRBJ2-7; V gene: TRBV19; CDR3 protein: CASSIARDSYEQYF; CDR3 DNA: TGTGCCAGTAGTATAGCCCGGGACTCCTACGAGCAGTACTTC
D gene: TRBD2; clone size: .; CDR3 length: 15; J gene: TRBJ2-5; V gene: TRBV28; CDR3 protein: CASSILLGGGETQYF; CDR3 DNA: TGTGCCAGCAGTATCCTCCTGGGGGGAGGGGAGACCCAGTACTTC